This T cell receptor beta chain appears in the sequencing data of a study of neoadjuvant anti-PD-1 for oral cavity cancer. In the study overall: Patients mostly received three to four biweekly nivolumab doses at 3 mg/kg before surgery. Overall study findings and caveats: With a few patients per group, TCR findings need larger cohorts.

Six replicates per PBMC sample, mostly from 480 ng of genomic DNA. Generated by immunoSEQ multiplex PCR, the TCRdb table keeps only in-frame clones and is missing some. Of fewer than 35,000 clones listed, around nine tenths are singletons. The CDR3 is 14 amino acids. Germline V gene lookup returns CDR1 SGHTA and CDR2 FQGTGA. V was clipped by 2 bases and J by 6 bases; unmatched bases: 3. Note on this clone: Its antigen is not identified.

The TCR was taken from a person aged 40-85 years with oral cavity squamous cell carcinoma. The sample consisted of PBMCs, taken before nivolumab (anti-PD-1) treatment. V and J are TRBV7-3 and TRBJ2-3, with 9 nucleotides matching TRBD2. CDR3 nucleotide sequence: TGTGCCAGCAGCTTAGGGACTAGCCTTGATACGCAGTATTTT. Protein product: CASSLGTSLDTQYF.